This T cell receptor beta chain is from a study of blood T cell repertoires in COVID-19. Study-level background: Samples came from the United States, Italy and Spain, spanning acute and convalescent COVID-19.

Original methodology: Counts of nucleated cells, estimated from reference gene primer amplification, were obtained. Method: immunoSEQ multiplex PCR; TCRdb's copy keeps in-frame clones and lacks some. Clonal size and the V and J genes are those of that table, whereas D and trimming came from the DNA. The sample has a few hundred thousand clones; about 81% are singletons. All recovered Cohort 3 donors got two negative PCRs, got clearance, or saw symptom resolution. The receptor comes from a man aged 40-50 years who had recovered from COVID-19. Sequencing was done on a sample of PBMCs or T cells enriched from blood (not recorded which).

The CDR3 bases are TGCGCCAGCAGGATCAACTCAGGTTTCGGGGAGCTGTTTTTT. Its translation: CASRINSGFGELFF. The chain is built from TRBV4-1 and TRBJ2-2; D ambiguous. The CDR3 is 14 amino acids. Germline-derived CDR1 and CDR2 are MGHRA and YSYEKL. The V gene lost 6 bases and the J gene lost 7 bases, with 15 bases spanning the gap.